This T cell receptor (beta chain) was retrieved from a study of blood T cell repertoires in COVID-19. Study as a whole: PBMCs, B-cell-depleted T cells, or T cells provided the cDNA or gDNA that made up the material.

Trimming shortened V by 1 base and J by 8 bases, and 11 bases separated the two germline ends. Germline assignment: CDR1 SGHAT and CDR2 FQDESV (reference sequence). The CDR3 is 13 amino acids. Those who participated ranged in age from roughly 18 to 95 years and resided in approximately 26 US areas. Authors' processing steps: Cell counts per sample came from amplifying reference gene primers. Profiled with immunoSEQ multiplex PCR; TCRdb holds only in-frame clones, not every one. The V and J calls and the clone size are those of that table, but D and trimming were determined from the DNA. The sample shows 150,000 to 200,000 clones, around 80% of them seen only once.

The gene calls are TRBV11-1 and TRBJ1-1; maybe TRBD1 (6 bases). The sequencing input was PBMCs or T cells enriched from blood (not recorded which). This sequence originates from a woman aged 45-59 years who had recovered from COVID-19. The CDR3 here is CASSLGRGTEAFF. CDR3 in DNA: TGTGCCAGCAGCTTAGGTCGAGGGACAGAAGCTTTCTTT.